The 6 T cell receptor beta chains in this list originate from one sample, sequenced in a study of OX40 agonist ivuxolimab in advanced cancers. Repertoires were generated with immunoSEQ multiplex PCR, while TCRdb's copy carries only in-frame clones and drops some. Of tens of thousands of clones listed, roughly four fifths are singletons. The sample consisted of CD4+ or CD8+ T cells sorted from blood, taken in a trial of the OX40 agonist ivuxolimab. These receptors originate from an adult with an advanced solid tumor such as melanoma, head and neck, liver or kidney cancer.

The rearrangement uses TRBV6-6 and TRBJ1-2; tentative D call: TRBD1 (5 bases). Germline V CDR1 and CDR2: MNHNY, SVGAGI (reference sequence). V gave up 0 bases and J gave up 7 bases, with 12 bases separating them. CDR3 length equals 14 residues. CDR3 bases: TGTGCCAGCAGTTACTCGGGGGGTGAAGCTGGCTACACCTTC. This sequence encodes CASSYSGGEAGYTF.

This rearrangement joins TRBV10-3 to TRBJ1-3; 7 bases line up with TRBD1. Germline V gene data show CDR1 as ENHRY and CDR2 as SYGVKD. The CDR3 has 16 amino acids. V lost 2 bases, J lost 0 bases, and 4 bases stayed unmatched. DNA for the CDR3: TGTGCCATCAGTGAGCAGGGGGGGAGCTCTGGAAACACCATATATTTT. Translated, it gives CAISEQGGSSGNTIYF.

For the CDR3, the DNA is TGTGCCAGCACCCTGACCTCCGAGACCCAGTACTTC. Amino acid sequence: CASTLTSETQYF. This chain connects TRBV7-2 to TRBJ2-5, with D hard to call. CDR1 is SGHTA and CDR2 is FQGNSA in the germline V gene. Trimming took off 7 bases at V and 5 bases at J, with 11 bases between the two ends. The CDR3 has 12 residues.

The chain combines TRBV15 with TRBJ2-1; 8 positions match TRBD2. Germline trimming cut 6 bases from V and 2 bases from J; bases unmatched to any gene: 6. This CDR3 region has 15 residues. Germline V gene lookup returns CDR1 LNHNV and CDR2 YYDKDF (reference sequence). The CDR3 nucleotides read TGTGCCACCAGTATCGAAGCGGGGGCCTACAATGAGCAGTTCTTC. It yields the protein CATSIEAGAYNEQFF.

This clone turned up a few times. CDR3 sequence reads: CATEDGNTEAFF. CDR3 DNA sequence: TGTGCCACCGAGGATGGGAACACTGAAGCTTTCTTT. The chain carries TRBV28 and TRBJ1-1; D gene ambiguous. The V gene's germline CDR1 is MDHEN and CDR2 SYDVKM. The CDR3 sequence is 12 residues long. With 10 bases removed from V and 1 base from J, the gap between germline ends came to 10 bases.

The chain carries TRBV2 and TRBJ2-5; the match to TRBD2 covers 11 bases. The CDR3 is 14 amino acids. Trimming at V came to 7 bases and at J to 1 base, leaving 2 bases not matched to a gene. Germline CDR1 reads SNHLY; CDR2 reads FYNNEI. CDR3 nucleotides: TGTGCCAGCAATCTAGCGGGGGGCCAAGAGACCCAGTACTTC. This translates into CASNLAGGQETQYF. Variable domain in full (rest from reference TRBV2 and TRBJ2-5): EPEVTQTPSHQVTQMGQEVILRCVPISNHLYFYWYRQILGQKVEFLVSFYNNEISEKSEIFDDQFSVERPDGSNFTLKIRSTKLEDSAMYFCASNLAGGQETQYFGPGTRLLVL.